What follows are 8 T cell receptor beta chains derived from one specimen sequenced in a study of STAT5B mutations in CD4+ large granular lymphocyte leukemia. This table comes from immunoSEQ multiplex PCR, and its TCRdb copy is limited to in-frame clones, with some not included. The table lists 30,000 to 40,000 clones, 76% of them singletons. What was sequenced was CD4+ T cells from blood buffy coats. Receptors were obtained from a human donor in good health.

This clone was observed a few times. J is TRBJ2-2 and V is TRBV5-1, with 10 bases matching TRBD2. Germline CDR1 is SGHRS and CDR2 is YFSETQ. The CDR3 is 18 residues long. Trimming at V came to 0 bases and at J to 2 bases, leaving 7 bases not matched to a gene. The CDR3 reads CASSLALTSGTNTGELFF. DNA for the CDR3: TGCGCCAGCAGCTTGGCGCTAACTAGCGGGACCAACACCGGGGAGCTGTTTTTT.

The chain carries TRBV18 and TRBJ2-3; TRBD1 agrees at 9 bases. The CDR3 length is 17 residues. CDR1 and CDR2 from the germline V gene are KGHSH and LQKENI. The junction had 10 bases not matched to a gene; V was cut back by 4 bases and J by 2 bases. The CDR3 DNA sequence: TGTGCCAGCTCACTACGGACAGGGGTAGATAACACAGATACGCAGTATTTT. Amino acids: CASSLRTGVDNTDTQYF.

This chain uses TRBV7-3 with TRBJ1-6; D is undetermined. The CDR3 consists of 13 residues. CDR1 and CDR2 (germline): SGHTA, FQGTGA. V lost 0 bases to trimming and J lost 9 bases, with 6 bases between them. The CDR3 reads CASSLTRLSPLHF. In DNA, the CDR3 is TGTGCCAGCAGCTTAACGAGGCTTTCACCCCTCCACTTT. The whole variable domain, remainder taken from reference TRBV7-3 and TRBJ1-6, is GAGVSQTPSNKVTEKGKYVELRCDPISGHTALYWYRQSLGQGPEFLIYFQGTGAADDSGLPNDRFFAVRPEGSVSTLKIQRTERGDSAVYLCASSLTRLSPLHFGNGTRLTVT.

This clone is termed medium-sized (0.01 to 0.1%). The V call is TRBV9, the J call TRBJ1-2; D unclear. This CDR3 contains 12 residues. Germline values: CDR1 SGDLS, CDR2 YYNGEE. V gave up 3 bases and J gave up 8 bases, with 11 bases separating them. CDR3 protein: CASSDQGWGYTF. CDR3 coding DNA: TGTGCCAGCAGCGACCAAGGGTGGGGCTACACCTTC.

The chain combines TRBV6-6 with TRBJ2-5, with 7 bases fitting TRBD1. CDR1 and CDR2 (germline): MNHNY, SVGAGI (reference sequence). V was clipped by 10 bases and J by 2 bases; unmatched bases: 7. This CDR3 region has 13 residues. The CDR3 DNA reads as TGTGCCATCCAACGGGACAGTCAAGAGACCCAGTACTTC. Residues: CAIQRDSQETQYF.

This chain joins TRBV5-5 and TRBJ2-1, with a weak D call TRBD2 (6 bases). V was shortened by 2 bases and J by 0 bases, with 12 bases between the two germline ends. This CDR3 is 16 amino acids long. Germline-derived CDR1 and CDR2 are SGHKS and YYEKEE (reference sequence). The CDR3 reads CASSLMVGSSYNEQFF. The CDR3 nucleotides read TGTGCCAGCAGCTTAATGGTCGGGAGCTCCTACAATGAGCAGTTCTTC.

The rearrangement uses TRBV14 and TRBJ1-6; D is unresolved. This CDR3 contains 12 residues. V was shortened by 4 bases and J by 7 bases, with 5 bases between the two germline ends. CDR1 is SGHDN, CDR2 FVKESK, per germline. CDR3 sequence: CASSLINSPLHF. For the CDR3, the DNA is TGTGCCAGCAGCCTAATCAATTCACCCCTCCACTTT.

The genes are TRBV14 and TRBJ2-7; the match to TRBD2 covers 15 bases. This CDR3 comprises 15 residues. Per the germline V gene, CDR1 is SGHDN and CDR2 is FVKESK. V was pared by 4 bases and J by 4 bases, with 2 bases of the junction left unmatched. CDR3 sequence reads: CASSPGLAGGYEQYF. The CDR3 DNA is TGTGCCAGCAGCCCGGGACTAGCGGGAGGATACGAGCAGTACTTC.